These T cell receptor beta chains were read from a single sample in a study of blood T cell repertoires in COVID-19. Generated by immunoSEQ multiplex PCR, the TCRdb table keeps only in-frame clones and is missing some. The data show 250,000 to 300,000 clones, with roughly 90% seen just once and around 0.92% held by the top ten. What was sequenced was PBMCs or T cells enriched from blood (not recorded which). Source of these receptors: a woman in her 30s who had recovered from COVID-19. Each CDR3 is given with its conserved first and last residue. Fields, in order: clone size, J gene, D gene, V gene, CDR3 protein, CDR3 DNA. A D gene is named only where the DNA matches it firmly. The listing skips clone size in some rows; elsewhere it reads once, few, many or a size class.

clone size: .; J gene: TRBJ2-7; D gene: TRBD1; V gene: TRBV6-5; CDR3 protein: CAGAGTGVYEQYF; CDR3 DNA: TGTGCCGGAGCAGGGACAGGGGTCTACGAGCAGTACTTC
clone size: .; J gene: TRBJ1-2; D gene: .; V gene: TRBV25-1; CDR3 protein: CASRPTRVHGLPNYGYTF; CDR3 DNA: TGTGCCAGCAGACCCACTCGTGTCCACGGACTACCTAACTATGGCTACACCTTC
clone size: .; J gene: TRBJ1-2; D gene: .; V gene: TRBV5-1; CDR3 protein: CASSLDTDITYGYTF; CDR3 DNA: TGCGCCAGCAGCTTGGACACAGATATAACCTACGGCTACACCTTC
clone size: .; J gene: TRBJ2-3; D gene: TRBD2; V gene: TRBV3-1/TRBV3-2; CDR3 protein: CASSQTSGGSDTQYF; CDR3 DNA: TGTGCCAGCAGCCAAACCAGCGGGGGTAGCGATACGCAGTATTTT
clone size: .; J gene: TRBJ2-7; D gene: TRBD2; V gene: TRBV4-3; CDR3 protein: CASSQDQGTSYEQYF; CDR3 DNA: TGCGCCAGCAGCCAAGATCAAGGGACTAGCTACGAGCAGTACTTC
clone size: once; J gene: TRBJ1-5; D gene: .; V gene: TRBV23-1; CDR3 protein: CASSQSVLTVVSNQPQHF; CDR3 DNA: TGCGCCAGCAGTCAATCCGTGTTAACAGTCGTTAGCAATCAGCCCCAGCATTTT
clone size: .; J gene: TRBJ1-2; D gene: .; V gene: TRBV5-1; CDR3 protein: CASSSTGGFGYTF; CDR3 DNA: TGCGCCAGCAGCTCGACAGGTGGTTTCGGCTACACCTTC
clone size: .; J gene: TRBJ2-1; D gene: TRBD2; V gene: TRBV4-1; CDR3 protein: CASSYPGGRRNTLRNEQFF; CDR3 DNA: TGCGCCAGCAGCTACCCGGGGGGGCGGCGTAATACGCTGAGGAATGAGCAGTTCTTC
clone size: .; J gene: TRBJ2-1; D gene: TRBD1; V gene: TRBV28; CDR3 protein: CASNPQTGQSYNEQFF; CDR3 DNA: TGTGCCAGCAACCCCCAGACAGGGCAAAGCTACAATGAGCAGTTCTTC
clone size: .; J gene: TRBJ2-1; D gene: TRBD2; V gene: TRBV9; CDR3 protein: CASSGTSRTYNEQFF; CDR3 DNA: TGTGCCAGCAGCGGGACTAGCCGAACCTACAATGAGCAGTTCTTC
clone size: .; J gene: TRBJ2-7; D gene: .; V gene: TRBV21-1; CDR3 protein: CASSPDIHRGQFTYEQYF; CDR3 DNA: TGTGCCAGCAGCCCCGATATACACCGCGGACAGTTCACCTACGAGCAGTACTTC
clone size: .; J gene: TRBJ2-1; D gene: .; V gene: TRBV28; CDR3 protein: CASSLPGDEQFF; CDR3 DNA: TGTGCCAGCAGTTTACCGGGGGATGAGCAGTTCTTC
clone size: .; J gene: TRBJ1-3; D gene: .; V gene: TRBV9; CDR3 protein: CASSPPTGNINTIYF; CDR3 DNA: TGTGCCAGCAGCCCTCCAACAGGGAACATAAACACCATATATTTT
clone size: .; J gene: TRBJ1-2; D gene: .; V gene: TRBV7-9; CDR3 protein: CASSPPSGGRIYGYTF; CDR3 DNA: TGTGCCAGCAGCCCTCCTTCAGGCGGGCGGATCTATGGCTACACCTTC
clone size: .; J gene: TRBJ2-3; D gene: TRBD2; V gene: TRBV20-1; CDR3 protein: CSASNRGGRAPSTDTQYF; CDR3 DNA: TGCAGTGCTAGTAATCGGGGCGGGAGGGCCCCTAGCACAGATACGCAGTATTTT
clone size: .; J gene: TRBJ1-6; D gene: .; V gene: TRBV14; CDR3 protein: CANPRTLCGPRSPLHF; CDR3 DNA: TGTGCCAACCCTAGGACACTTTGCGGCCCACGTTCACCCCTCCACTTT
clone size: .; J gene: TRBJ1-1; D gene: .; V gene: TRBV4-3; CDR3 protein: CASSQLVGSSHGEAFF; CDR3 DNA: TGCGCCAGCAGCCAATTGGTAGGGAGTTCTCACGGTGAAGCTTTCTTT
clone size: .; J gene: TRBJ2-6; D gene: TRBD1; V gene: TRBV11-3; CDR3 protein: CASSSRDRVESGANVLTF; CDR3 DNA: TGTGCCAGCAGCTCCCGGGACAGGGTCGAGTCTGGGGCCAACGTCCTGACTTTC
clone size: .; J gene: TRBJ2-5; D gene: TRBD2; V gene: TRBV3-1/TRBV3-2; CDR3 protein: CASTRTSGGGGETQYF; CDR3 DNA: TGTGCCAGCACACGGACTAGCGGGGGGGGCGGGGAGACCCAGTACTTC
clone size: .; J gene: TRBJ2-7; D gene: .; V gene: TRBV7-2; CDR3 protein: CASSFSGYSYEQYF; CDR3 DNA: TGTGCCAGCAGCTTTAGCGGTTACTCCTACGAGCAGTACTTC
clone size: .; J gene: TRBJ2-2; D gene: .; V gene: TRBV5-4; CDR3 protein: CASRGPNANTGELFF; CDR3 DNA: TGTGCCAGCAGGGGCCCAAACGCGAACACCGGGGAGCTGTTTTTT
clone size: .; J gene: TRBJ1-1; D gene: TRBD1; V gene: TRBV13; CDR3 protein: CASSSPGQGSTEAFF; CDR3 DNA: TGTGCCAGCAGCTCACCCGGACAGGGAAGTACTGAAGCTTTCTTT
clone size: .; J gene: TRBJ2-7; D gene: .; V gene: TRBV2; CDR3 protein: CASSPIQHYEQYF; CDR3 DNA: TGTGCCAGCAGTCCGATACAGCACTACGAGCAGTACTTC
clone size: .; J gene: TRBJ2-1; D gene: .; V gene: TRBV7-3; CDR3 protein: CASSLRGSFSYNEQFF; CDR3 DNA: TGTGCCAGCAGCTTAAGAGGGAGCTTCTCCTACAATGAGCAGTTCTTC
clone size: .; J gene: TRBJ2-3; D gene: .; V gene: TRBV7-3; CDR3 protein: CASSLGGAVDTQYF; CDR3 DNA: TGTGCCAGCAGCTTAGGGGGGGCCGTAGATACGCAGTATTTT
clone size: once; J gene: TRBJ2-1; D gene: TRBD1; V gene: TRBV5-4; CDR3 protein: CASSSGPGQYNEQFF; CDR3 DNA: TGTGCCAGCAGCTCGGGCCCGGGACAGTACAATGAGCAGTTCTTC
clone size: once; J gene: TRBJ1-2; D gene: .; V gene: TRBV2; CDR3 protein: CASSGQTELWGYTF; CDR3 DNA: TGTGCCAGCAGTGGACAGACAGAGTTATGGGGCTACACCTTC
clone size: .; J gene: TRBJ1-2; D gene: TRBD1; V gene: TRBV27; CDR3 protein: CASYRGSFGYTF; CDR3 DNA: TGTGCCAGTTACAGGGGTAGCTTCGGCTACACCTTC
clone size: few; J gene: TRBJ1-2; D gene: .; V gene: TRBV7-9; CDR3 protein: CASRTDREFNYGYTF; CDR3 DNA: TGTGCCAGCCGAACGGACAGAGAGTTTAACTATGGCTACACCTTC
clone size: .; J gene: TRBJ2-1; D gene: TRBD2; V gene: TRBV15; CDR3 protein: CATSRGNSGRNNEQFF; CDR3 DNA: TGTGCCACCAGCAGAGGCAATAGCGGGAGAAACAATGAGCAGTTCTTC
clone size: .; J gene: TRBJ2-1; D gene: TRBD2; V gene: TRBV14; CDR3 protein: CASSQDSGRAYNEQFF; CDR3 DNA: TGTGCCAGCAGCCAAGATAGCGGGAGAGCTTACAATGAGCAGTTCTTC
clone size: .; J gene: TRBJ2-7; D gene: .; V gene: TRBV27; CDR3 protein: CASSLAAVVREQYF; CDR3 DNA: TGTGCCAGCAGCCTAGCAGCGGTCGTTCGCGAGCAGTACTTC
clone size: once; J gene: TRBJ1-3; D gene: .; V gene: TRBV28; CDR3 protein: CASSFQRRNTIYF; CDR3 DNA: TGTGCCAGCAGTTTCCAGAGGCGAAACACCATATATTTT
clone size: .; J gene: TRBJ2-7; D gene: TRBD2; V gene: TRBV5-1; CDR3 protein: CASSASAGGLTEQYF; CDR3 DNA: TGCGCCAGCAGCGCGTCGGCGGGGGGGCTAACCGAGCAGTACTTC
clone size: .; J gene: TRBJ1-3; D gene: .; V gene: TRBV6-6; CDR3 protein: CASSPPPFTGSGNTIYF; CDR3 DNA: TGTGCCAGCAGTCCACCCCCCTTTACAGGCTCTGGAAACACCATATATTTT
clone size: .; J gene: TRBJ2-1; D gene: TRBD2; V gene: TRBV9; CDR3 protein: CASSVGAGGAPNEQFF; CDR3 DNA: TGTGCCAGCAGCGTGGGGGCGGGAGGGGCCCCGAATGAGCAGTTCTTC
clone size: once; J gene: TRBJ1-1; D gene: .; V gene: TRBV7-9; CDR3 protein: CASSFGDTEAFF; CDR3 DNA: TGTGCCAGCAGCTTCGGGGATACTGAAGCTTTCTTT
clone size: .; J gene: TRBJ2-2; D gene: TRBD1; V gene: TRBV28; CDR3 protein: CASSSVRGGTGGNTGELFF; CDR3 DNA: TGTGCCAGCAGTTCCGTGAGAGGTGGGACAGGGGGAAACACCGGGGAGCTGTTTTTT
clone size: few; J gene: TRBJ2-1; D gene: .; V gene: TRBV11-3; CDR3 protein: CASSPTTRGEFF; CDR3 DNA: TGTGCCAGCAGTCCCACGACCCGCGGGGAGTTCTTC
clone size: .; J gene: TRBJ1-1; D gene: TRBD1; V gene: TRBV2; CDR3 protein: CATNRGGETEAFF; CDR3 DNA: TGTGCCACCAACAGGGGCGGTGAAACTGAAGCTTTCTTT
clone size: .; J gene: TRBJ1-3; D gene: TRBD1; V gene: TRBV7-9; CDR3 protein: CASSPRTGWESGNTIYF; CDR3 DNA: TGTGCCAGCAGCCCGCGGACAGGGTGGGAGTCTGGAAACACCATATATTTT
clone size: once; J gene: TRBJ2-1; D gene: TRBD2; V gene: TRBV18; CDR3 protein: CASSTREGYNEQFF; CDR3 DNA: TGTGCCAGCTCAACCCGGGAGGGGTACAATGAGCAGTTCTTC
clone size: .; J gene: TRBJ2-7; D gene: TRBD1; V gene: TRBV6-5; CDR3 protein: CASSLDRGSYEQYF; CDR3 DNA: TGTGCCAGCAGTTTGGACAGGGGATCCTACGAGCAGTACTTC
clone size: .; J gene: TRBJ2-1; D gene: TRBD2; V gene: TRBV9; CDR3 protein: CASSVEGGSMNEQFF; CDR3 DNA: TGTGCCAGCAGCGTAGAGGGCGGGAGTATGAATGAGCAGTTCTTC